This TCR beta chain is from a study of spatial heterogeneity in lung cancer. One entry per CDR3 protein, called by TCRdb with MiXCR from the 5' RACE reads. The sample includes about 52,000 distinct CDR3 sequences, around 7% of them seen just once. Time point meaning: blood at routine non-recurrence follow-up after resection. TCRs were sequenced from unsorted whole RNA of tumor, nontumor lung or PBMC. V was cut by 8 bases and J by 3 bases, with 7 bases left in between. Germline V CDR1 and CDR2: SQVTM, ANQGSEA. CDR3 length: 11 amino acids. V is TRBV29-1 and J is TRBJ2-2; weak D call: TRBD2 (5 bases). The specimen was PBMCs, collected at follow-up. This clonotype was obtained from a female donor with early-stage non-small cell lung cancer. This chain's CDR3 is CSTRHTGELFF. The DNA for the CDR3 is TGCAGCACTAGGCACACCGGGGAGCTGTTTTTT.